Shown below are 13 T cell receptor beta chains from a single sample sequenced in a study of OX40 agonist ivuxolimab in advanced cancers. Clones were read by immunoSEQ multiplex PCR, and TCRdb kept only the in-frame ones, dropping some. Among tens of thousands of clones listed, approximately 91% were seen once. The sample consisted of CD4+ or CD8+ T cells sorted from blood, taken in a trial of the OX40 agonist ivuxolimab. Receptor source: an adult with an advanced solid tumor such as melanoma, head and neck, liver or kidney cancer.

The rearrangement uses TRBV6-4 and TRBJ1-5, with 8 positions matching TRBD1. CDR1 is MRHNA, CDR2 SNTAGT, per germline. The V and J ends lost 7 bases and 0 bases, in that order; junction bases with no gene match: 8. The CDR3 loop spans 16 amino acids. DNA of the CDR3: TGTGCCAGCAATCGGACAGGGCCTTATAGCAATCAGCCCCAGCATTTT. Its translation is CASNRTGPYSNQPQHF.

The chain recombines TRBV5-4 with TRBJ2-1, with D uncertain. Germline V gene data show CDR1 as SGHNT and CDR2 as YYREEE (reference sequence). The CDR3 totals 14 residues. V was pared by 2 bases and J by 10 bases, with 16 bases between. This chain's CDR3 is CASSLYMSHDEQFF. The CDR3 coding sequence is TGTGCCAGCAGCTTATATATGTCTCACGACGAGCAGTTCTTC.

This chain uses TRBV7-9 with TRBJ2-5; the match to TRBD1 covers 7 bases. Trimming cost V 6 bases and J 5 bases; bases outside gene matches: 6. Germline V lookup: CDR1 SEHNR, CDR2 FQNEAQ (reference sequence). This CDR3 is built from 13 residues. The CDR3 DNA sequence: TGTGCCAGCAGGGCCACAGGGGCGGAGACCCAGTACTTC. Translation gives CASRATGAETQYF.

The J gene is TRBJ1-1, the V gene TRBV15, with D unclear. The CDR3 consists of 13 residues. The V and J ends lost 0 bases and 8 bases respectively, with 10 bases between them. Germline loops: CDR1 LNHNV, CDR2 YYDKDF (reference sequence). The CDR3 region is CATSRDPSAEAFF. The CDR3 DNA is TGTGCCACCAGCAGAGATCCCAGTGCCGAAGCTTTCTTT.

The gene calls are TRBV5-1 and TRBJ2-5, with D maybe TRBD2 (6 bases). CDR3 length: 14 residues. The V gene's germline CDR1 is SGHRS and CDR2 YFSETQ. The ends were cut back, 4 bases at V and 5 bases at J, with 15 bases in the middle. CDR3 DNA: TGCGCCAGCAGCCGGAGCGGGCCGTTGGAGACCCAGTACTTC. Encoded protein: CASSRSGPLETQYF.

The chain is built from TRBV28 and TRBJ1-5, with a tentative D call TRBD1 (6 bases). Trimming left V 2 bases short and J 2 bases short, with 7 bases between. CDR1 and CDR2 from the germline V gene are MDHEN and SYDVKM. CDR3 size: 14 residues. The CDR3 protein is CASSLRGRNQPQHF. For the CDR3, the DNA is TGTGCCAGCAGTTTACGGGGGCGCAATCAGCCCCAGCATTTT. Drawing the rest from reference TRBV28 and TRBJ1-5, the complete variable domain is DVKVTQSSRYLVKRTGEKVFLECVQDMDHENMFWYRQDPGLGLRLIYFSYDVKMKEKGDIPEGYSVSREKKERFSLILESASTNQTSMYLCASSLRGRNQPQHFGDGTRLSIL.

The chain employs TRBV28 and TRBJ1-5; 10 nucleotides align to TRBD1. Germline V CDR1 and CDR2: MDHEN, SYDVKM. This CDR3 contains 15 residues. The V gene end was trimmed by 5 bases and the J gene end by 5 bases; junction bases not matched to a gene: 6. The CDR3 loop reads CASSSWTGGDQPQHF. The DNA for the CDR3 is TGTGCCAGCAGTAGCTGGACAGGGGGAGATCAGCCCCAGCATTTT.

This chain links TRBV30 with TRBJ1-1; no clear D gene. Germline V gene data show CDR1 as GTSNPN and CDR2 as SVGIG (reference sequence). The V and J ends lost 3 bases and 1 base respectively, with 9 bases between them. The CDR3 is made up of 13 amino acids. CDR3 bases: TGTGCCTGGAGGAGGACCTCGAACACTGAAGCTTTCTTT. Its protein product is CAWRRTSNTEAFF. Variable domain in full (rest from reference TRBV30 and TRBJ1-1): SQTIHQWPATLVQPVGSPLSLECTVEGTSNPNLYWYRQAAGRGLQLLFYSVGIGQISSEVPQNLSASRPQDRQFILSSKKLLLSDSGFYLCAWRRTSNTEAFFGQGTRLTVV.

The CDR3: CASSPPGTGHRTDTQYF. Here the CDR3 DNA reads TGTGCCAGCAGTCCGCCCGGGACAGGGCACCGCACAGATACGCAGTATTTT. V is TRBV28 and J is TRBJ2-3, with 9 bases aligning to TRBD1. Germline V gene lookup returns CDR1 MDHEN and CDR2 SYDVKM. V shed 5 bases, J shed 1 base, and the junction held 10 bases outside the gene matches. The CDR3 totals 17 residues.

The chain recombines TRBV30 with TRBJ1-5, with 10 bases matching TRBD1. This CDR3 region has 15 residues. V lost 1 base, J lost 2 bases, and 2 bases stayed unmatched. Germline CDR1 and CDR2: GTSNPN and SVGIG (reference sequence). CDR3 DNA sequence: TGTGCCTGGAGTGGAGGGACAGGGGGCAATCAGCCCCAGCATTTT. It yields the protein CAWSGGTGGNQPQHF.

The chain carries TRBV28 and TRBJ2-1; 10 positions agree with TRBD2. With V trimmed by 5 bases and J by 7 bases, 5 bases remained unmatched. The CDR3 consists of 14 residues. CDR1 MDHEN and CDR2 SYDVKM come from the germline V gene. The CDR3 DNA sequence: TGTGCCAGCAGTCCCCTGACTAGCGGGAATGAGCAGTTCTTC. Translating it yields CASSPLTSGNEQFF.

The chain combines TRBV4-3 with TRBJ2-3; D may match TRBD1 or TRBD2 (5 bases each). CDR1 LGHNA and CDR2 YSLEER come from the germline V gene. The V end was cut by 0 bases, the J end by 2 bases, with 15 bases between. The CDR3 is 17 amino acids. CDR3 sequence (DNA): TGCGCCAGCAGCCAAGATGGGGGTTTTCGCAACACAGATACGCAGTATTTT. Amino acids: CASSQDGGFRNTDTQYF.

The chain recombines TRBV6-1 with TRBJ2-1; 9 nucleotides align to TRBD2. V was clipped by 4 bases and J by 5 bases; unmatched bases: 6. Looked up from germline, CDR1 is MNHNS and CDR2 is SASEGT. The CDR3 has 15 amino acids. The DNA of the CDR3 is TGTGCCAGCAGTGGATGGACTAGCGCCGACAATGAGCAGTTCTTC. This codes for CASSGWTSADNEQFF.